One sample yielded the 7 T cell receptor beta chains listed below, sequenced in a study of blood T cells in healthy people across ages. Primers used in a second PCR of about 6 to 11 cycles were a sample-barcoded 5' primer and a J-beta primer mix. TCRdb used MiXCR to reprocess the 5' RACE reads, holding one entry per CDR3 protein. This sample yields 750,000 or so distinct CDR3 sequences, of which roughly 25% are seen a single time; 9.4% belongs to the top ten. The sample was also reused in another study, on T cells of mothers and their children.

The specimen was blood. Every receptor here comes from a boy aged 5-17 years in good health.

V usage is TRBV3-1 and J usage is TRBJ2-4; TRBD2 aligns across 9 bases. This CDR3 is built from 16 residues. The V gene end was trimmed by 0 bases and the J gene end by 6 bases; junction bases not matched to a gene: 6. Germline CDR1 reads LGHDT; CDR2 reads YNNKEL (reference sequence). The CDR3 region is CASSQDLREGRNIQYF. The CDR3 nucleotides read TGTGCCAGCAGCCAAGATTTGCGGGAGGGCCGAAACATTCAGTACTTC.

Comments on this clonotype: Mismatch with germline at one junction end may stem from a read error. Here the CDR3 reads CASSQEATNEKLFF. In DNA form, the CDR3 reads TGCGCCAGCAGCCAAGAAGCAACTAATGAAAAACTGTTTTTT. The chain carries TRBV4-2 and TRBJ1-4; D not certain. CDR3 length: 14 residues. The germline V gene encodes CDR1 LGHNA and CDR2 YNFKEQ.

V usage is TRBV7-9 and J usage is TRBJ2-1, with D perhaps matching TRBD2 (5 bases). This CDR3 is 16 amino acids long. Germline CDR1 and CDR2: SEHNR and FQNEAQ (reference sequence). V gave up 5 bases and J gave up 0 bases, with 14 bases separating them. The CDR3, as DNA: TGTGCCAGCAGCCTACAAAGCGGTAGCTCCTACAATGAGCAGTTCTTC. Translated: CASSLQSGSSYNEQFF.

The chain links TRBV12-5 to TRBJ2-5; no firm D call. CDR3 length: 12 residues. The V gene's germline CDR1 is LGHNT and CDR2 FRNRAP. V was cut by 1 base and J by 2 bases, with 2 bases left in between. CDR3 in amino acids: CASGLGQETQYF. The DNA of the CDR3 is TGTGCTAGTGGTTTGGGACAAGAGACCCAGTACTTC.

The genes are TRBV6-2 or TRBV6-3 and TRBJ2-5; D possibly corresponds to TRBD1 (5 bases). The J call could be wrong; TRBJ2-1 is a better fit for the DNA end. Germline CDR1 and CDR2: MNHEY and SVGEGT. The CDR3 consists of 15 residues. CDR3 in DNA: TGTGCCAGCAGTCTAATAAGGGGTTCGGAAAATGAGCAGTTCTTC. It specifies CASSLIRGSENEQFF.

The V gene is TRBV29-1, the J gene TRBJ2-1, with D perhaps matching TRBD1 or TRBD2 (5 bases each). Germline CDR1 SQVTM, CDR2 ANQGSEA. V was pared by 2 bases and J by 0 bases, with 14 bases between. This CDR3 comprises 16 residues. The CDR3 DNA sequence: TGCAGCGTTGAATTCGGGACGGCAAGCTCCTACAATGAGCAGTTCTTC. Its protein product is CSVEFGTASSYNEQFF.

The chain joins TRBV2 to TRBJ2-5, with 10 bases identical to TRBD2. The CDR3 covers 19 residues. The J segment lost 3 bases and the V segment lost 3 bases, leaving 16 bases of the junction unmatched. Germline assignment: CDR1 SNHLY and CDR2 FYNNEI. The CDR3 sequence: CASSDAGGFTSGDKETQYF. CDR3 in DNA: TGTGCCAGCAGTGATGCCGGAGGTTTTACTAGCGGGGACAAAGAGACCCAGTACTTC.